This T cell receptor (beta chain) was sequenced for a study of T-cell memory formation after mild COVID-19. Overall study context: There were largely donor-specific TCR clusters.

TCRdb redid the calling of the 5' RACE reads with MiXCR, one entry per CDR3 protein. This sample has 350,000 to 500,000 distinct CDR3 sequences, with roughly 20% found just once. The CDR3 is 13 amino acids. V lost 4 bases, J lost 5 bases, and 8 bases lay in between. Germline values: CDR1 SNHLY, CDR2 FYNNEI. With regard to this clonotype: Its antigen is as yet unknown.

General study results and limits: The second-wave clones peaking on day 37 were not confirmed as SARS-CoV-2-specific. Clones that contracted clustered mainly in CM and EM if CD4+ and in EMRA if CD8+.

This chain uses TRBV2 with TRBJ2-2; D call uncertain. Material: PBMCs or a T cell subset sorted from them (not recorded which). This sequence was found in an adult woman who had mild COVID-19 (a few samples of this study predate the infection). Cell type and time point are not known. The CDR3 DNA sequence: TGTGCCAGCAGTGCCCCAGTAACCGGGGAGCTGTTTTTT. This sequence encodes CASSAPVTGELFF. Drawing the rest from reference TRBV2 and TRBJ2-2, the complete variable domain is EPEVTQTPSHQVTQMGQEVILRCVPISNHLYFYWYRQILGQKVEFLVSFYNNEISEKSEIFDDQFSVERPDGSNFTLKIRSTKLEDSAMYFCASSAPVTGELFFGEGSRLTVL.